One sample yielded the 5 T cell receptor beta chains listed below, sequenced in a study of CD4 T cells in relation to SARS-CoV-2 and coronaviruses. Unexposed donor CD4+ T cells date from about 2011-2018, before the COVID-19 pandemic. The cells were cultured for roughly 11 days before CD4+ T cells were isolated. For these receptors, no antigen is known. Some clones are missing from TCRdb's copy, which holds only in-frame ones; the method was immunoSEQ multiplex PCR. The sample carries 16,000 or so clones, around four fifths recorded once. Input material: CD4+ T cells from PBMCs, cultured in vitro. The receptors here all came from a human donor in good health.

The genes are TRBV7-2 and TRBJ2-3, with a tentative D call TRBD2 (6 bases). The CDR3 extends over 15 amino acids. CDR1 is SGHTA, CDR2 FQGNSA, per germline. Trimming shortened V by 8 bases and J by 5 bases, and 20 bases separated the two germline ends. In DNA, the CDR3 is TGTGCCAGCGGCGATGAACGGGAGATCGGAGATACGCAGTATTTT. This codes for CASGDEREIGDTQYF.

This clone has a single count. This rearrangement joins TRBV7-3 to TRBJ2-2, with 7 nucleotides matching TRBD1. V shed 3 bases and J 1 base; nucleotides not matched to a gene: 5. CDR1 SGHTA and CDR2 FQGTGA come from the germline V gene. The CDR3 runs to 16 residues. CDR3 sequence: CASSFSQGRNTGELFF. Here the CDR3 DNA reads TGTGCCAGCAGCTTCTCACAGGGGCGGAACACCGGGGAGCTGTTTTTT.

The chain carries TRBV12-3 or TRBV12-4 and TRBJ1-1, with a tentative D call TRBD1 (5 bases). V was clipped by 5 bases and J by 8 bases, with 12 bases between them. This CDR3 is 12 amino acids long. The CDR3 coding sequence is TGTGCCAGCAGTAGGACGGGGGTGGAAGCTTTCTTT. This codes for CASSRTGVEAFF.

The V and J genes are TRBV12-3 or TRBV12-4 and TRBJ1-1; 7 bases match TRBD1. After removal of 5 bases from V and 7 bases from J, the junction contained 4 bases not matched to a gene. The CDR3 totals 12 residues. The chain's CDR3 is CASSQQGSEAFF. DNA of the CDR3: TGTGCCAGCAGTCAACAGGGGAGTGAAGCTTTCTTT.

This clone showed up just a few times. V is TRBV6-5 and J is TRBJ2-7; 12 nucleotides line up with TRBD2. This CDR3 is built from 14 residues. Germline CDR1 MNHEY, CDR2 SVGAGI. Trimming removed 8 bases from V and 1 base from J; junction bases left unmatched: 3. The CDR3 spells CASQGLAGSYEQYF. CDR3 sequence (DNA): TGTGCCAGCCAAGGACTAGCGGGATCCTACGAGCAGTACTTC.